The rows below give T cell receptor beta chains drawn from one sample of a study of blood T cells in healthy people across ages. MiXCR, run by TCRdb on the 5' RACE reads, gives a single entry per CDR3 protein. The table shows around 2 million distinct CDR3 sequences, with 30% to 40% occurring only once. The sequenced sample consisted of blood. All receptors derive from a human donor in good health. The CDR3 runs from the conserved cysteine through the conserved F or W. Each record gives: J gene, V gene, D gene, clone size, CDR3 DNA, CDR3 protein. The D gene is left open where the match is weak. Clone size, where shown, is once, few, many, or a class for clones that have expanded.

TRBJ2-3 | TRBV7-6 | TRBD2 | few | TGTGCCAGCAGCCTTACGGGAGCGGGGGCTACAGATACGCAGTATTTT | CASSLTGAGATDTQYF
TRBJ1-2 | TRBV7-2 | TRBD1 | NA | TGTGCCAGCAGCTTAGGTCAGGGGGAAGAAGGCTACACCTTC | CASSLGQGEEGYTF
TRBJ2-5 | TRBV12-3/TRBV12-4 | TRBD2 | NA | TGTGCCAGCAGTTACGCGGGGGAGCAGTACTTC | CASSYAGEQYF
TRBJ1-1 | TRBV6-1 | NA | NA | TGTGCCAGCAGTGGAGGCAGCATGAACACTGAAGCTTTCTTT | CASSGGSMNTEAFF
TRBJ1-4 | TRBV4-2 | NA | NA | TGTGCCGGCAGCCAAGATTTCGCGGGGCTAAAACTGTTTTTT | CAGSQDFAGLKLFF
TRBJ2-1 | TRBV11-3 | NA | once | TGTGCCCGCAGCTTCGAGGCTGTGAGTGAGCAGTTCTTC | CARSFEAVSEQFF
TRBJ2-1 | TRBV7-3 | TRBD2 | few | TGTGCCAGCAGCTTAACTAGCGGGGGATCGTACAGTGAGCAGTTCTTC | CASSLTSGGSYSEQFF
TRBJ2-2 | TRBV20-1 | NA | NA | TGCAGTGCTAGAAATTCAGACCTTCCAAACACCGGGGAGCTGTTTTTT | CSARNSDLPNTGELFF
TRBJ1-2 | TRBV27 | NA | NA | TGTGCCAGCGACGCTAACTATGGCTACACCTTC | CASDANYGYTF
TRBJ1-4 | TRBV5-1 | NA | NA | TGCGCCAGCAGCTGTGGGACCTTTAATGAAAAACTGTTTTTT | CASSCGTFNEKLFF
TRBJ2-7 | TRBV29-1 | NA | few | TGCAGCGTTGTATCTTCTTTGGGAGGTTACGAGCAGTACTTC | CSVVSSLGGYEQYF
TRBJ1-1 | TRBV7-9 | NA | once | TGTGCCAGCAGCTCGATGGCGGGGGGCACTGAAGCTTTCTTT | CASSSMAGGTEAFF
TRBJ2-7 | TRBV12-3/TRBV12-4 | NA | NA | TGTGCCAGCAGACCCATTCGCGGCTACGAGCAGTACTTC | CASRPIRGYEQYF
TRBJ2-7 | TRBV7-2 | TRBD2 | NA | TGTGCCAGCAGCTTAGGGGGCGGGGGGTACTACGAGCAGTACTTC | CASSLGGGGYYEQYF
TRBJ2-1 | TRBV7-3 | TRBD2 | NA | TGTGCCAGCAGCTCGGTGGCGGGGGGCAATGAGCAGTTCTTC | CASSSVAGGNEQFF
TRBJ2-7 | TRBV3-1 | NA | few | TGTGCCAGCAGCCAGGCTATAAGCGGTGCGTACGAGCAGTACTTC | CASSQAISGAYEQYF
TRBJ1-2 | TRBV14 | TRBD1 | NA | TGTGCCGGCAGCCACACAGGGGAGGGCTATGGCTACACCTTC | CAGSHTGEGYGYTF
TRBJ1-4 | TRBV2 | TRBD1 | NA | TGTGCCAGCAGTGAAGCAGGGACAGATGGAGAAAAACTGTTTTTT | CASSEAGTDGEKLFF
TRBJ2-1 | TRBV5-6 | NA | NA | TGCGCCAGCAGCTTGCAAGGGGCCCCGACCTACAATGAGCAGTTCTTC | CASSLQGAPTYNEQFF
TRBJ2-5 | TRBV2 | TRBD2 | once | TGTGCCAGCGCGCGGGGGATCCAAGAGACCCAGTACTTC | CASARGIQETQYF
TRBJ2-1 | TRBV28 | TRBD1 | few | TGTGCCAGCAGACCGGGACAGCGGTTCTACAATGAGCAGTTCTTC | CASRPGQRFYNEQFF
TRBJ2-7 | TRBV6-1 | TRBD1 | few | TGTGCCAGCACCGCACAACTGACAGGGGGAGGCTCCTACGAGCAGTACTTC | CASTAQLTGGGSYEQYF
TRBJ2-3 | TRBV6-5 | NA | NA | TGTGCCAGCAGTCAGAACGAGGCAGTTAGCACAGATACGCGGTATTTT | CASSQNEAVSTDTRYF
TRBJ2-1 | TRBV30 | NA | NA | TGTGCCTGGAGTGTTTCCGACAATGAGCAGTTCTTC | CAWSVSDNEQFF
TRBJ2-3 | TRBV4-3 | NA | NA | TGCGCCAGCAGCCAAAACCGGGCCCAAGATACGCAGTATTTT | CASSQNRAQDTQYF
TRBJ2-5 | TRBV29-1 | TRBD2 | few | TGCAGCGTTGGCGTTAGCGGGGGAGGAGAGACCCAGTACTTC | CSVGVSGGGETQYF
TRBJ2-2 | TRBV18 | NA | NA | TGTGCCAGCTCACCACGGACTGATCCTGGGACCGGGGAGCTGTTTTTT | CASSPRTDPGTGELFF
TRBJ2-7 | TRBV6-2/TRBV6-3 | TRBD1 | NA | TGTGCCAGCTTATACGCCGGGACAGCTGTCTACGAGCAGTACTTC | CASLYAGTAVYEQYF
TRBJ1-2 | TRBV20-1 | TRBD1 | NA | TGCAGTGCTAGAATCTCGGGGGCAGGGGGCTGGAGCTACACCTTC | CSARISGAGGWSYTF
TRBJ2-7 | TRBV20-1 | NA | once | TGCAGTGCTAGTCAAGCTATCAGAATCCTCTACGAGCAGTACTTC | CSASQAIRILYEQYF
TRBJ1-1 | TRBV15 | NA | NA | TGTGCCACCAGCAGAGATCAAGGCTCGTACACTGAAGCTTTCTTT | CATSRDQGSYTEAFF